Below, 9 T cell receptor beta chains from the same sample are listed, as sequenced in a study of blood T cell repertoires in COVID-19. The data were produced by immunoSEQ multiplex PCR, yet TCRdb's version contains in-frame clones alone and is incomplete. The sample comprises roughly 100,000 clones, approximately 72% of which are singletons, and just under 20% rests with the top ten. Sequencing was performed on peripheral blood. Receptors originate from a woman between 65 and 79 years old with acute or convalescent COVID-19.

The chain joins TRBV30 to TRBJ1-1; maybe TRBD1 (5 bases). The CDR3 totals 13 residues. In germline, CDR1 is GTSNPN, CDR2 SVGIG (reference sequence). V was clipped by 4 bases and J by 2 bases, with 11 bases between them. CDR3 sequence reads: CAWIPGGNTEAFF. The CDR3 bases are TGTGCCTGGATCCCCGGGGGAAACACTGAAGCTTTCTTT. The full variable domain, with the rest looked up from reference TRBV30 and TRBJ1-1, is SQTIHQWPATLVQPVGSPLSLECTVEGTSNPNLYWYRQAAGRGLQLLFYSVGIGQISSEVPQNLSASRPQDRQFILSSKKLLLSDSGFYLCAWIPGGNTEAFFGQGTRLTVV.

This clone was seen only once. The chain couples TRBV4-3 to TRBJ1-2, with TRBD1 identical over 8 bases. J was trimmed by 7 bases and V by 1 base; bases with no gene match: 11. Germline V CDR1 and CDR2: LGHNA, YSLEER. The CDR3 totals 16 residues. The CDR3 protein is CASSQGRDRIIFGYTF. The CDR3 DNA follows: TGCGCCAGCAGCCAAGGCCGGGACAGGATCATTTTTGGCTACACCTTC.

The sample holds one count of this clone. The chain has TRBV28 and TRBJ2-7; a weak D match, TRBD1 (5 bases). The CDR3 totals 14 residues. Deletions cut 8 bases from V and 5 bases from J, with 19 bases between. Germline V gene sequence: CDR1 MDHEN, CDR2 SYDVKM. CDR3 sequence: CASDPRVGVHEQYF. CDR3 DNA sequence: TGTGCCAGCGACCCCAGGGTTGGGGTCCACGAGCAGTACTTC.

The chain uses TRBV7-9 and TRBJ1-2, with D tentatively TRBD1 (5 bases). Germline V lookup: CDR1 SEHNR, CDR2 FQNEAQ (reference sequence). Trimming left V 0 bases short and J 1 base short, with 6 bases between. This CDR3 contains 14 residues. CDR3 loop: CASSLATDNYGYTF. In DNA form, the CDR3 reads TGTGCCAGCAGCTTAGCGACAGATAACTATGGCTACACCTTC.

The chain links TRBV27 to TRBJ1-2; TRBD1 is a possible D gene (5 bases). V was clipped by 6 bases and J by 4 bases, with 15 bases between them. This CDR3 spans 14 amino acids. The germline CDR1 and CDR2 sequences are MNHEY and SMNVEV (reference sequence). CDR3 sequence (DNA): TGTGCCAGCAGCCGGGACTCAAGTTTCTATGGCTACACCTTC. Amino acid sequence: CASSRDSSFYGYTF.

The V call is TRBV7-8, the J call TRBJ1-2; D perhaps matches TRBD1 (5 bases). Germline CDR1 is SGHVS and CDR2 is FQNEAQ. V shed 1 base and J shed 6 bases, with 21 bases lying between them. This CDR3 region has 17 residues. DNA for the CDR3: TGTGCCAGCAGCTTAGACCCCCTTAGCTCTGGGGCTAATGGCTACACCTTC. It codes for CASSLDPLSSGANGYTF. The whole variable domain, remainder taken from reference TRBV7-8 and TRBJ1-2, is GAGVSQSPRYKVAKRGQDVALRCDPISGHVSLFWYQQALGQGPEFLTYFQNEAQLDKSGLPSDRFFAERPEGSVSTLKIQRTQQEDSAVYLCASSLDPLSSGANGYTFGSGTRLTVV.

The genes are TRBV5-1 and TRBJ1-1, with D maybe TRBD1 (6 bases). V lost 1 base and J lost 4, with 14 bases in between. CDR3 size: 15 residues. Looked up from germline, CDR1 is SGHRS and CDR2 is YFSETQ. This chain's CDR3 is CASSLQMQGTTEAFF. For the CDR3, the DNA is TGCGCCAGCAGCTTGCAAATGCAGGGGACCACTGAAGCTTTCTTT.

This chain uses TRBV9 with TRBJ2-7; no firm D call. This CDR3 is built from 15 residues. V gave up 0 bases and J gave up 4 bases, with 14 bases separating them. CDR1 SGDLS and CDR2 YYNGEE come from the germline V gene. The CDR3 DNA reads TGTGCCAGCAGCGTAGGGCAGGTCCAAATTTACGAGCAGTACTTC. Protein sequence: CASSVGQVQIYEQYF.

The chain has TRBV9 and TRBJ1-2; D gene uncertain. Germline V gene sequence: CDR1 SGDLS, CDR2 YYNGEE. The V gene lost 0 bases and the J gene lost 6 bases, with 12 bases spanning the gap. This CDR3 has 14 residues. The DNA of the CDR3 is TGTGCCAGCAGCGTAGACTCGGACTTCCATGGCTACACCTTC. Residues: CASSVDSDFHGYTF. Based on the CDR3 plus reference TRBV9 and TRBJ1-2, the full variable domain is DSGVTQTPKHLITATGQRVTLRCSPRSGDLSVYWYQQSLDQGLQFLIQYYNGEERAKGNILERFSAQQFPDLHSELNLSSLELGDSALYFCASSVDSDFHGYTFGSGTRLTVV.